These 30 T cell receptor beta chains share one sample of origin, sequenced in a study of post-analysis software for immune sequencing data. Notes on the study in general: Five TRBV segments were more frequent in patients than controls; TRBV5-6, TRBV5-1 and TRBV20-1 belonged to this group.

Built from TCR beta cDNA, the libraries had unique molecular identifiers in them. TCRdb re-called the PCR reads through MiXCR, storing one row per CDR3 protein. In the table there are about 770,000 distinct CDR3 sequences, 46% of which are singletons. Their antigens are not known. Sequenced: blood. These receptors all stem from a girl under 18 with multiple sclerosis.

The CDR3 DNA sequence: TGCAGCGTTGACCTCGCAGGCTACACCTTC. This gives the protein CSVDLAGYTF. The chain joins TRBV29-1 to TRBJ1-2; D is unclear. CDR3 size: 10 residues. The V end was cut by 3 bases, the J end by 8 bases, with 7 bases between. The germline V gene encodes CDR1 SQVTM and CDR2 ANQGSEA.

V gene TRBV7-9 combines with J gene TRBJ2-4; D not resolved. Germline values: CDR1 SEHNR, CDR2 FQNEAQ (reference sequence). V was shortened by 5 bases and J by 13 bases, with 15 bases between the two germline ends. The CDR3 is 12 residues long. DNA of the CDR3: TGTGCCAGCAGCCCGCAATGGGGTACCCAGTACTTC. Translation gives CASSPQWGTQYF.

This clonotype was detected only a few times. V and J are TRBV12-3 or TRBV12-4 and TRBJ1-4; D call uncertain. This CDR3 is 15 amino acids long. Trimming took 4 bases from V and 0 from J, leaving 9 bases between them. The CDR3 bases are TGTGCCAGCAGTTCTCGCATTGCAACTAATGAAAAACTGTTTTTT. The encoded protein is CASSSRIATNEKLFF.

Here the CDR3 reads CASSPPSGRSSIQYF. The CDR3 DNA is TGTGCCAGCAGCCCGCCGAGCGGGAGATCGAGCATTCAGTACTTC. The chain recombines TRBV7-2 with TRBJ2-4, with TRBD2 matching over 8 bases. The V gene end was trimmed by 5 bases and the J gene end by 9 bases; junction bases not matched to a gene: 12. The germline V gene has CDR1 SGHTA and CDR2 FQGNSA. CDR3 length equals 15 residues.

CDR3 loop: CASSLMGSLRGWSGEAFF. The CDR3 nucleotides are TGTGCCAGCAGCTTAATGGGGTCGCTGAGGGGGTGGTCGGGTGAAGCTTTCTTT. This sequence joins TRBV7-8 and TRBJ1-1, with TRBD1 as a possible D gene (6 bases). CDR3 size: 18 residues. The V end was cut by 2 bases, the J end by 7 bases, with 26 bases between. Looked up from germline, CDR1 is SGHVS and CDR2 is FQNEAQ.

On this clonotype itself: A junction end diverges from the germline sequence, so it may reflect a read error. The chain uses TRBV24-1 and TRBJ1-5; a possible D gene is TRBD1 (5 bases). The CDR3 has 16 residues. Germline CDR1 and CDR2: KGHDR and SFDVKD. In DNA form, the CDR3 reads TGTGCCACCAGCGATTTAGAGGGGCCTGGCAATCAGCCCCAGCATTTT. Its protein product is CATSDLEGPGNQPQHF.

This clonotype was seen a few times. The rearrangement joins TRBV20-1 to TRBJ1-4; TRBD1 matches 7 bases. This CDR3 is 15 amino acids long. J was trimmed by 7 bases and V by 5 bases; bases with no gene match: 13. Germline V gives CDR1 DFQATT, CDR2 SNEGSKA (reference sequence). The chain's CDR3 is CSALKLQGVGEKLFF. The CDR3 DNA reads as TGCAGTGCTCTAAAACTCCAGGGGGTTGGTGAAAAACTGTTTTTT.

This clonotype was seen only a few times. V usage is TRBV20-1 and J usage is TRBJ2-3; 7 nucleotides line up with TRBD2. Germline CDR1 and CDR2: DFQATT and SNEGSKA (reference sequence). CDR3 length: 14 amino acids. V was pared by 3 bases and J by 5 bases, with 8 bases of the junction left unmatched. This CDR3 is CSARSTSPLDTQYF. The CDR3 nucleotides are TGCAGTGCTAGGTCGACTAGCCCCTTAGATACGCAGTATTTT.

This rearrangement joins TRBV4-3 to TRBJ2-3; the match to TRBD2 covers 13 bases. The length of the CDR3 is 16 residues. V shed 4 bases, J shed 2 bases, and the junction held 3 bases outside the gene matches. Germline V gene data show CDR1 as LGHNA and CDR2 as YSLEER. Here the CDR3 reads CASSPLAGGITDTQYF. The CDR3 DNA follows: TGCGCCAGCAGCCCACTAGCGGGAGGGATCACAGATACGCAGTATTTT.

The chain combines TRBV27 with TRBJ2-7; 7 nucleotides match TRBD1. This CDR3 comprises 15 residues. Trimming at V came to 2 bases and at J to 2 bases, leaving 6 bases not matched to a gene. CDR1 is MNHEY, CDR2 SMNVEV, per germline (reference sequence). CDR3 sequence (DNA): TGTGCCAGCAGTTTAGCGACAGGGCTAGCCTACGAGCAGTACTTC. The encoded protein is CASSLATGLAYEQYF.

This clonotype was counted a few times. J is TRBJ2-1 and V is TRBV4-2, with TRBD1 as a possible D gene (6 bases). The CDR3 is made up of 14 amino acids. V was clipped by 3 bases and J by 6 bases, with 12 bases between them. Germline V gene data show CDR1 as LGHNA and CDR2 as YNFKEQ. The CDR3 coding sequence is TGTGCCAGCAGCCAGCCACAAGGGGGCAATGAGCAGTTCTTC. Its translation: CASSQPQGGNEQFF.

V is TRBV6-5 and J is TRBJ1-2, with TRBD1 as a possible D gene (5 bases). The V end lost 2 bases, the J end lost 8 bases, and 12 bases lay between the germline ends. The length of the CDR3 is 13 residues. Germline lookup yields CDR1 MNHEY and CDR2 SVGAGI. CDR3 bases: TGTGCCAGCAGTTACCGGCAGGGAGGCGGCTACACCTTC. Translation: CASSYRQGGGYTF.

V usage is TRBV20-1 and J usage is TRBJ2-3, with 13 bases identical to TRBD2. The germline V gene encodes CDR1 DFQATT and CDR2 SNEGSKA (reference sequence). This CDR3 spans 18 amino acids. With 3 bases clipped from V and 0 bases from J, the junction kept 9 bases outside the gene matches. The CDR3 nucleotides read TGCAGTGCTAGGGGACTAGCGGGATCTTATCCTAGCACAGATACGCAGTATTTT. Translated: CSARGLAGSYPSTDTQYF.

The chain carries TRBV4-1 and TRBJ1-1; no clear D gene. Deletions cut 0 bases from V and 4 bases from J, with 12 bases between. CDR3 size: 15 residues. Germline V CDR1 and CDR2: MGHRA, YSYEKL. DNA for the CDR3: TGCGCCAGCAGCCAAGATCTTGGCGGGTTCACTGAAGCTTTCTTT. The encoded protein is CASSQDLGGFTEAFF.

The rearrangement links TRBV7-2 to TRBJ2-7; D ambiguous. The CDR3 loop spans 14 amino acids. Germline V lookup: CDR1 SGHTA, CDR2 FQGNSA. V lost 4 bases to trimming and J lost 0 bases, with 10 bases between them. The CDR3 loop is CASSSHFSSYEQYF. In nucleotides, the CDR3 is TGTGCCAGCAGCTCCCACTTCAGCTCCTACGAGCAGTACTTC.

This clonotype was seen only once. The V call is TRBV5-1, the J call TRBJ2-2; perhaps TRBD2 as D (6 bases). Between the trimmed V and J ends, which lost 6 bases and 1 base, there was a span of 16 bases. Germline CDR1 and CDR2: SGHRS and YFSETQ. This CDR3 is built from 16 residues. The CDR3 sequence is CASTPGLLGNTGELFF. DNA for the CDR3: TGCGCCAGCACCCCGGGACTCCTTGGGAACACCGGGGAGCTGTTTTTT.

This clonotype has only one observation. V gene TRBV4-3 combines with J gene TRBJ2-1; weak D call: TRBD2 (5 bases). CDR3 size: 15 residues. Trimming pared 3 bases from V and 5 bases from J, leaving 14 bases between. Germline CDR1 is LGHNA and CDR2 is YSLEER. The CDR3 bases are TGCGCCAGCAGCCAGATCGACCGGGATGACAATGAGCAGTTCTTC. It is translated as CASSQIDRDDNEQFF.

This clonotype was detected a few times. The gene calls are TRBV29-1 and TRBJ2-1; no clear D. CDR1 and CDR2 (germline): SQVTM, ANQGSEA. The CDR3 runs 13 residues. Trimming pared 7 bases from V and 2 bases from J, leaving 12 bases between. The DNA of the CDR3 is TGCAGCGGCCAAACCCTGACCTACAATGAGCAGTTCTTC. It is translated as CSGQTLTYNEQFF.

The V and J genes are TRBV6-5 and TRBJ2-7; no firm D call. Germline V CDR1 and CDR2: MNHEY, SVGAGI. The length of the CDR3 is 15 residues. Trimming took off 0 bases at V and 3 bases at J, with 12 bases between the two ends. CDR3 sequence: CASSYSTVGYYEQYF. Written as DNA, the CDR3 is TGTGCCAGCAGTTACTCGACCGTGGGCTACTACGAGCAGTACTTC.

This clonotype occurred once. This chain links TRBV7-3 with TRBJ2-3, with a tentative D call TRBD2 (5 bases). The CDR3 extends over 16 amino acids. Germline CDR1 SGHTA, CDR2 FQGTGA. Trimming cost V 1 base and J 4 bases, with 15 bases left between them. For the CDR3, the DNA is TGTGCCAGCAGCTTAAGTGACGGGAAAAACCCAGATACGCAGTATTTT. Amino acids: CASSLSDGKNPDTQYF.

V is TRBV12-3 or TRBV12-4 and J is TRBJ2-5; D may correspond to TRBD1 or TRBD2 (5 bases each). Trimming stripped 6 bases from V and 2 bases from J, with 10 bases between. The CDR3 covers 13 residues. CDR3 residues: CASSRDEQETQYF. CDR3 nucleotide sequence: TGTGCCAGCAGCCGGGACGAGCAAGAGACCCAGTACTTC.

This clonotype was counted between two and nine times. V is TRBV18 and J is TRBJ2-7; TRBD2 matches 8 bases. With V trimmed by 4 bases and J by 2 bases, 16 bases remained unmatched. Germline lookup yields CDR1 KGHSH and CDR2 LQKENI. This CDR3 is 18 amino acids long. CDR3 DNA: TGTGCCAGCTCACTAAAGGTCTTCAGCGGGAGTCTACCCTACGAGCAGTACTTC. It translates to CASSLKVFSGSLPYEQYF.

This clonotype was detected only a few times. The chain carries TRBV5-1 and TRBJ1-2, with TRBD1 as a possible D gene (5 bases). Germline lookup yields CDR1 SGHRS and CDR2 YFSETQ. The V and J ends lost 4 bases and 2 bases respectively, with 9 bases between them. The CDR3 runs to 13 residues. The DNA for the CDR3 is TGCGCCAGCAGCCCGGACATGAACTATGGCTACACCTTC. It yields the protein CASSPDMNYGYTF.

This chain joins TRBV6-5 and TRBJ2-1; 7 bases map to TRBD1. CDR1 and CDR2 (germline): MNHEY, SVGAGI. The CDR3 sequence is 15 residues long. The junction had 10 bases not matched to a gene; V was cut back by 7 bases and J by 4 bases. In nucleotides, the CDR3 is TGTGCCAGCAACTACAGAGGGGGCAATTACAATGAGCAGTTCTTC. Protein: CASNYRGGNYNEQFF.

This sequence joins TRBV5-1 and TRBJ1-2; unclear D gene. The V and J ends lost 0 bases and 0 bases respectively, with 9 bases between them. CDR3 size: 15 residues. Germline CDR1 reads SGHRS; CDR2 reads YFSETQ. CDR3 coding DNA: TGCGCCAGCAGCTTGGAGACGGGAGCTAACTATGGCTACACCTTC. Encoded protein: CASSLETGANYGYTF. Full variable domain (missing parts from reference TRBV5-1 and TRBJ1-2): KAGVTQTPRYLIKTRGQQVTLSCSPISGHRSVSWYQQTPGQGLQFLFEYFSETQRNKGNFPGRFSGRQFSNSRSEMNVSTLELGDSALYLCASSLETGANYGYTFGSGTRLTVV.

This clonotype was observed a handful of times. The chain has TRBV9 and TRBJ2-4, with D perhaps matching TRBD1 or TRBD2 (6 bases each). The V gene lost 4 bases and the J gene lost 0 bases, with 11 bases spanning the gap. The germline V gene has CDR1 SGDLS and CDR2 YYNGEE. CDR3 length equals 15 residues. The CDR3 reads CASSQQGLAKNIQYF. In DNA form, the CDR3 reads TGTGCCAGCAGCCAACAGGGACTAGCCAAAAACATTCAGTACTTC.

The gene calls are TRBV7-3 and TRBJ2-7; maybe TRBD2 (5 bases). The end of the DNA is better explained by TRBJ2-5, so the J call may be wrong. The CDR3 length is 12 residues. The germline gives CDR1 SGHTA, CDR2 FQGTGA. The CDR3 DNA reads TGTGCCAGCAGCCCGAGAGAGGGGACCCAGTACTTC. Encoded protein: CASSPREGTQYF.

This CDR3 is CASSRDRIDYGYTF. CDR3 sequence (DNA): TGTGCCAGCAGTCGGGACCGAATAGACTATGGCTACACCTTC. The chain joins TRBV6-5 to TRBJ1-2; TRBD1 is a possible D gene (5 bases). The CDR3 has 14 amino acids. CDR1 is MNHEY and CDR2 is SVGAGI in the germline V gene. V shed 5 bases and J shed 3 bases, with 13 bases lying between them.

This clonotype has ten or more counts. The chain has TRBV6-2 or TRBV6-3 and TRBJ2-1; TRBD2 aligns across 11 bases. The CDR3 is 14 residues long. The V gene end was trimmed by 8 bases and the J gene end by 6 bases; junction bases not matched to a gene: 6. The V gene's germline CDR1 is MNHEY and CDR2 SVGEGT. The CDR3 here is CASQLAGESNEQFF. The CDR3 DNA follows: TGTGCCAGCCAACTAGCGGGAGAGTCCAATGAGCAGTTCTTC.

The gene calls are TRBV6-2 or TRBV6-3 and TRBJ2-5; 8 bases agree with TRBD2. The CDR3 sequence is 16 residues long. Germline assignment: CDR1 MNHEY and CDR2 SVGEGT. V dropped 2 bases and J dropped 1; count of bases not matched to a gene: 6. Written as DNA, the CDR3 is TGTGCCAGCAGTTACGATCCTACTAGCGGCCAAGAGACCCAGTACTTC. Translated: CASSYDPTSGQETQYF.